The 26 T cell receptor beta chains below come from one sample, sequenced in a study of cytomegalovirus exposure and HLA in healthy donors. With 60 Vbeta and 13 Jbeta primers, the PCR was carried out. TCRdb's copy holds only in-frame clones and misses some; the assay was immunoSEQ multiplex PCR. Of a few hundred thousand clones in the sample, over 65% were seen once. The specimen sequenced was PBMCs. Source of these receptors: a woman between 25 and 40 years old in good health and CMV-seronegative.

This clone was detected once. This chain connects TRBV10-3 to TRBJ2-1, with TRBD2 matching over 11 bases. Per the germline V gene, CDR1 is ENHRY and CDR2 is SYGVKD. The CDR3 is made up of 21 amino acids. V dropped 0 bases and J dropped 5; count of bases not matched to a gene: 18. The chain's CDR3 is CAISESRRFRVAGGPNNEQFF. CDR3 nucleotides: TGTGCCATCAGTGAGTCGCGAAGGTTTAGAGTAGCGGGGGGGCCCAACAATGAGCAGTTCTTC.

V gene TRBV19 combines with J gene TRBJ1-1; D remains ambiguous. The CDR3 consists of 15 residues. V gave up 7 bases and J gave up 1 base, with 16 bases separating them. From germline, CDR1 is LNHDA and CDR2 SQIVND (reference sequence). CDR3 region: CASNPRRAGNTEAFF. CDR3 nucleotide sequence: TGTGCCAGTAATCCGAGGAGGGCGGGGAACACTGAAGCTTTCTTT. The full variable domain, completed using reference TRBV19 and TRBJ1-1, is DGGITQSPKYLFRKEGQNVTLSCEQNLNHDAMYWYRQDPGQGLRLIYYSQIVNDFQKGDIAEGYSVSREKKESFPLTVTSAQKNPTAFYLCASNPRRAGNTEAFFGQGTRLTVV.

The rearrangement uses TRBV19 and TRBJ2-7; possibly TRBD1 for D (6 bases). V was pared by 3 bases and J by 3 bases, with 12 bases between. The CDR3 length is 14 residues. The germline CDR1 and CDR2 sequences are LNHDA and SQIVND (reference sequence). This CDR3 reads CASSMGAGGYEQYF. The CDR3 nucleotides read TGTGCCAGTAGTATGGGGGCGGGCGGCTACGAGCAGTACTTC. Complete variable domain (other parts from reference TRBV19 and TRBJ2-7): DGGITQSPKYLFRKEGQNVTLSCEQNLNHDAMYWYRQDPGQGLRLIYYSQIVNDFQKGDIAEGYSVSREKKESFPLTVTSAQKNPTAFYLCASSMGAGGYEQYFGPGTRLTVT.

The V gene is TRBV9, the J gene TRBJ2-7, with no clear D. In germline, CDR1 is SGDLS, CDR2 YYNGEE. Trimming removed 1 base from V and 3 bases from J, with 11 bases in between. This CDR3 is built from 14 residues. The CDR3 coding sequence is TGTGCCAGCAGCGTATCAGGTACCATCTACGAGCAGTACTTC. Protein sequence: CASSVSGTIYEQYF.

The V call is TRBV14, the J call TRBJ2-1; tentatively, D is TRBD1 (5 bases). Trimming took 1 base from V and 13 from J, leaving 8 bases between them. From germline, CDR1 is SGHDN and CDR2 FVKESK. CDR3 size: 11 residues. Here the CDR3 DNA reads TGTGCCAGCAGCCAAGGGACACCTCAGTTCTTC. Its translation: CASSQGTPQFF.

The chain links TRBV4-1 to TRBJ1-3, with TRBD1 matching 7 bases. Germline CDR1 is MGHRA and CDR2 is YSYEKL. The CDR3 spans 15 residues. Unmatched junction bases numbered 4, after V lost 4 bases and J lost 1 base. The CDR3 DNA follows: TGCGCCAGCAGCCGGGACAGACCGTCTGGAAACACCATATATTTT. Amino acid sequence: CASSRDRPSGNTIYF.

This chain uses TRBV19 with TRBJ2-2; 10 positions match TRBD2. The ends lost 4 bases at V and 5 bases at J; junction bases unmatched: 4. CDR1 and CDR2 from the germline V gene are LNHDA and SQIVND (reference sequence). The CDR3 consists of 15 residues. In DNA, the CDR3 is TGTGCCAGTAGTACGGTAGCGGGAGGTACCGGGGAGCTGTTTTTT. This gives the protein CASSTVAGGTGELFF. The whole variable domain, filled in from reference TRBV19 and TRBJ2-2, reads DGGITQSPKYLFRKEGQNVTLSCEQNLNHDAMYWYRQDPGQGLRLIYYSQIVNDFQKGDIAEGYSVSREKKESFPLTVTSAQKNPTAFYLCASSTVAGGTGELFFGEGSRLTVL.

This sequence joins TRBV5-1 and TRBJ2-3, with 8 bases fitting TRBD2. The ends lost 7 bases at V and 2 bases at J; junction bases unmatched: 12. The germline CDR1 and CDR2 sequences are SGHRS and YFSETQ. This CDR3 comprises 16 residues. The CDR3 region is CASRPLPREDTDTQYF. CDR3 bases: TGCGCCAGCCGGCCCTTACCGCGGGAGGACACAGATACGCAGTATTTT.

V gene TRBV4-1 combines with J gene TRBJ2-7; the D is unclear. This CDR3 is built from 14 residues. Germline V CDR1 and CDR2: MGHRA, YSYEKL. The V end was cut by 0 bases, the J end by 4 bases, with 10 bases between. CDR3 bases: TGCGCCAGCAGCCAAGAAACACTGCGGTACGAGCAGTACTTC. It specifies CASSQETLRYEQYF.

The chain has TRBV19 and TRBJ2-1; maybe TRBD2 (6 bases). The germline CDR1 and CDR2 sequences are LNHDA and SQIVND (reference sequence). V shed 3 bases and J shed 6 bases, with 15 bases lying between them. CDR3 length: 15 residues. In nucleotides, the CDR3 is TGTGCCAGTAGTATCTCTAGCGCTAGAGGCAATGAGCAGTTCTTC. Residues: CASSISSARGNEQFF. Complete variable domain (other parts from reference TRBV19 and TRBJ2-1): DGGITQSPKYLFRKEGQNVTLSCEQNLNHDAMYWYRQDPGQGLRLIYYSQIVNDFQKGDIAEGYSVSREKKESFPLTVTSAQKNPTAFYLCASSISSARGNEQFFGPGTRLTVL.

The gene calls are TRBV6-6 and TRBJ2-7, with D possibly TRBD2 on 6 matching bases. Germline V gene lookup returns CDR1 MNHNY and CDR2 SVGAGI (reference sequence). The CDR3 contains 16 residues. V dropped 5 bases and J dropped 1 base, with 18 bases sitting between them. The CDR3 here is CASSPAGFAGSYEQYF. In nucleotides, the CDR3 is TGTGCCAGCAGTCCCGCCGGATTCGCGGGATCCTACGAGCAGTACTTC.

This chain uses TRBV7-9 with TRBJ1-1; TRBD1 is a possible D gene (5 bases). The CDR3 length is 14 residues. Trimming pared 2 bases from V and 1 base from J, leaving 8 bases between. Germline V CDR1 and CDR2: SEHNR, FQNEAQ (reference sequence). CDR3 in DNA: TGTGCCAGCAGCTTAAAGGGGTGGAACACTGAAGCTTTCTTT. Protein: CASSLKGWNTEAFF. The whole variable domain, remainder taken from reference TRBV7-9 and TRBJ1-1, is DTGVSQNPRHKITKRGQNVTFRCDPISEHNRLYWYRQTLGQGPEFLTYFQNEAQLEKSRLLSDRFSAERPKGSFSTLEIQRTEQGDSAMYLCASSLKGWNTEAFFGQGTRLTVV.

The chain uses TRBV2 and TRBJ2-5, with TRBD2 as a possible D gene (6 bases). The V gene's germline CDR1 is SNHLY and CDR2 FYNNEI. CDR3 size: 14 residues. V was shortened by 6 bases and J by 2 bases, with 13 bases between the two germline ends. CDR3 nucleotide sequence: TGTGCCAGCAGCGGTAGAAGCGGGCAAGAGACCCAGTACTTC. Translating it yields CASSGRSGQETQYF. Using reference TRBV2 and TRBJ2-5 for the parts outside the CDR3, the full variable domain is EPEVTQTPSHQVTQMGQEVILRCVPISNHLYFYWYRQILGQKVEFLVSFYNNEISEKSEIFDDQFSVERPDGSNFTLKIRSTKLEDSAMYFCASSGRSGQETQYFGPGTRLLVL.

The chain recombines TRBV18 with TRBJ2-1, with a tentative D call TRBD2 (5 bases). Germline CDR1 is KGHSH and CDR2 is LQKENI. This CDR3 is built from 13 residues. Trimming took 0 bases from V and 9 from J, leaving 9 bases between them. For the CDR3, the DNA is TGTGCCAGCTCACCACCGCTTCGGGGTGAGCAGTTCTTC. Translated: CASSPPLRGEQFF.

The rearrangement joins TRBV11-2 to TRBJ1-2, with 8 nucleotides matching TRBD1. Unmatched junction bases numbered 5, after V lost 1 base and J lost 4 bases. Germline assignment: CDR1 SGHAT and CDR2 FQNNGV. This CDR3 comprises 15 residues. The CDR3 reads CASSLGAGGGYGYTF. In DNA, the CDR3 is TGTGCCAGCAGCTTAGGCGCAGGGGGCGGCTATGGCTACACCTTC. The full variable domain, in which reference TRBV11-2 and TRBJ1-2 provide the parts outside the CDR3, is EAGVAQSPRYKIIEKRQSVAFWCNPISGHATLYWYQQILGQGPKLLIQFQNNGVVDDSQLPKDRFSAERLKGVDSTLKIQPAKLEDSAVYLCASSLGAGGGYGYTFGSGTRLTVV.

The CDR3 bases are TGTGCCAGCAGCTTAAGGACTAGCGACTACGAGCAGTACTTC. This sequence encodes CASSLRTSDYEQYF. The chain is built from TRBV13 and TRBJ2-7, with 9 nucleotides matching TRBD2. Germline lookup yields CDR1 PRHDT and CDR2 FYEKMQ (reference sequence). This CDR3 spans 14 amino acids. V was clipped by 2 bases and J by 3 bases; unmatched bases: 2. Supplemented by reference TRBV13 and TRBJ2-7, the full variable domain reads AAGVIQSPRHLIKEKRETATLKCYPIPRHDTVYWYQQGPGQDPQFLISFYEKMQSDKGSIPDRFSAQQFSDYHSELNMSSLELGDSALYFCASSLRTSDYEQYFGPGTRLTVT.

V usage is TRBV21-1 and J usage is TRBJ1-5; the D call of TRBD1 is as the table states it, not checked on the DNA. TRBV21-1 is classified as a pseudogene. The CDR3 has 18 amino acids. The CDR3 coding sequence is TGTGCCAGCAGCAAAGGTAAGGGGGCAGACAGAAAATATCAGCCCCAGCATTTT. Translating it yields CASSKGKGADRKYQPQHF.

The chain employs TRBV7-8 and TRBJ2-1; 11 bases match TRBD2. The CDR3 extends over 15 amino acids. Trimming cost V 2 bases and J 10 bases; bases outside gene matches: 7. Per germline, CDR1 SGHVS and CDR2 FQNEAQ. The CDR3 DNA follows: TGTGCCAGCAGCTTAAGACTAGCGGGGAAGGGGGAGCAGTTCTTC. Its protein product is CASSLRLAGKGEQFF.

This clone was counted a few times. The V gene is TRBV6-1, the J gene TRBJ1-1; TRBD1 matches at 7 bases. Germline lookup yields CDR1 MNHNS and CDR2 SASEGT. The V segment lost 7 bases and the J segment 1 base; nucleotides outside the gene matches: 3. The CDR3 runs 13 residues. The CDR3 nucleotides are TGTGCCAGCATGACAGGGACGAACACTGAAGCTTTCTTT. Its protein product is CASMTGTNTEAFF.

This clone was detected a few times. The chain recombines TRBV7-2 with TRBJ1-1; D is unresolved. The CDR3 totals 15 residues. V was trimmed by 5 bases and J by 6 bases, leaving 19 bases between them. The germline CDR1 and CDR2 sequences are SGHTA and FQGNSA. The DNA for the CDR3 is TGTGCCAGCAGCCGCTGGGCCACGGGGATGCCTGAAGCTTTCTTT. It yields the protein CASSRWATGMPEAFF. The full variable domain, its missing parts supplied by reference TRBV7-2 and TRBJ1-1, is GAGVSQSPSNKVTEKGKDVELRCDPISGHTALYWYRQSLGQGLEFLIYFQGNSAPDKSGLPSDRFSAERTGGSVSTLTIQRTQQEDSAVYLCASSRWATGMPEAFFGQGTRLTVV.

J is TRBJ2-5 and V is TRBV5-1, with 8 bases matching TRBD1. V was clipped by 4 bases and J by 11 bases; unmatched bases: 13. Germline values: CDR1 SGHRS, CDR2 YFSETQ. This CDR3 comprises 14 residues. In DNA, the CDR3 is TGCGCCAGCAGCGCGGACAGGGTAATAGGTGAGCAGTACTTC. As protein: CASSADRVIGEQYF.

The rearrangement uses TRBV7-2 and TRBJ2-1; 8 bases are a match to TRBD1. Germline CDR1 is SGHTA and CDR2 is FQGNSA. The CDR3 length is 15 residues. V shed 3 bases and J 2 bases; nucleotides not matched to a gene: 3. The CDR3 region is CASSLSTGAYNEQFF. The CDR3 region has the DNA TGTGCCAGCAGCTTGTCGACAGGGGCCTACAATGAGCAGTTCTTC.

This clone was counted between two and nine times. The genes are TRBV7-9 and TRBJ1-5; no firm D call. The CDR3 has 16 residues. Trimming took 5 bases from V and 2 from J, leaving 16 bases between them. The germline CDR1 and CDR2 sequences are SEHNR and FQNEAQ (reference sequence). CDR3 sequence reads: CASSLRKNDGNQPQHF. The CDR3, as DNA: TGTGCCAGCAGCCTAAGAAAAAACGATGGCAATCAGCCCCAGCATTTT.

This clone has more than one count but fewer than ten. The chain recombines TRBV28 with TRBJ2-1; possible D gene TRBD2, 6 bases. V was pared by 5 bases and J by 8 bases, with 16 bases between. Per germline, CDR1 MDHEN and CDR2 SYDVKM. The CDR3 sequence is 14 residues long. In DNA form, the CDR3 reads TGTGCCAGCAGTCGCCGGAGGGAGTCAGATGAGCAGTTCTTC. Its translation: CASSRRRESDEQFF.

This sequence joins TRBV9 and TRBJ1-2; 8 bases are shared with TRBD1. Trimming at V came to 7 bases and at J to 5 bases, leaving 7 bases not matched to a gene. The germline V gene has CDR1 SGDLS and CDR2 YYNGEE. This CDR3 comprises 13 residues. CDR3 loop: CASLSQGAYGYTF. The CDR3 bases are TGTGCCAGCCTTTCTCAGGGGGCATATGGCTACACCTTC. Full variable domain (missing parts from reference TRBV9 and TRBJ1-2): DSGVTQTPKHLITATGQRVTLRCSPRSGDLSVYWYQQSLDQGLQFLIQYYNGEERAKGNILERFSAQQFPDLHSELNLSSLELGDSALYFCASLSQGAYGYTFGSGTRLTVV.

The DNA for the CDR3 is TGTGCCAGCAGTGAATTCGAGTTTAAGAGCTACGAGCAGTACTTC. This sequence encodes CASSEFEFKSYEQYF. J is TRBJ2-7 and V is TRBV6-1; D gene ambiguous. The CDR3 is 15 amino acids. In germline, CDR1 is MNHNS, CDR2 SASEGT. V lost 2 bases to trimming and J lost 3 bases, with 14 bases between them.